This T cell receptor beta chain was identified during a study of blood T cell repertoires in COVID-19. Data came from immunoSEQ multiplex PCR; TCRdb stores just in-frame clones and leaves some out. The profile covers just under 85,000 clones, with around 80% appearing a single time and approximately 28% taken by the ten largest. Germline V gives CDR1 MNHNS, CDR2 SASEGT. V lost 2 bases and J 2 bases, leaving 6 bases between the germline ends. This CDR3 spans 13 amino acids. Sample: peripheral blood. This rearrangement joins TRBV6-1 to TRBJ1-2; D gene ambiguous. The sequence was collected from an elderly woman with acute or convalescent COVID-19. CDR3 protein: CASSEQNNYGYTF. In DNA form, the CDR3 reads TGTGCCAGCAGTGAACAGAACAACTATGGCTACACCTTC.